These 21 T cell receptor beta chains were sequenced from one sample in a study of T cells after yellow fever vaccination (dated by TCRdb to the late 2010s). This sample's treatment or condition label indicates: live attenuated yellow fever vaccine strain. The library was generated by 5' RACE. The listed sequencing device is Illumina NovaSeq 6000. TCRdb cleaned the public reads at Q25 with fastp, built clones with MiXCR and kept in-frame beta chains. Every CDR3 protein is listed once, alongside the most common genes and DNA of its rows. This sample is represented by approximately 300,000 distinct CDR3 sequences; 9.5% to 12% of them were singletons. The top ten clonotypes cover 3% to 4% of the sample. Sequenced here: CD4+ T cells sorted from PBMCs, sampled 45 days after the yellow fever booster vaccination. These receptor sequences come from a man aged 18 to 35 who received the YFV17D yellow fever vaccine.

This sequence joins TRBV11-2 and TRBJ2-7; possible D gene TRBD2, 6 bases. V lost 1 base, J lost 3 bases, and 13 bases lay in between. The CDR3 is 15 amino acids. The germline CDR1 and CDR2 sequences are SGHAT and FQNNGV. The CDR3, as DNA: TGTGCCAGCAGCTTAGGTGGGGGGTATCTCTACGAGCAGTACTTC. Translated, it gives CASSLGGGYLYEQYF.

The V and J genes are TRBV5-1 and TRBJ2-1; 7 bases match TRBD1. V shed 1 base and J 2 bases; nucleotides not matched to a gene: 9. This CDR3 region has 17 residues. Germline loops: CDR1 SGHRS, CDR2 YFSETQ. CDR3 in DNA: TGCGCCAGCAGCTTGCTCGAAGGGGGCTATCCCTACAATGAGCAGTTCTTC. Translation gives CASSLLEGGYPYNEQFF.

This clonotype appeared many times. The V call is TRBV12-3 or TRBV12-4, the J call TRBJ1-1, with 8 bases fitting TRBD1. V dropped 3 bases and J dropped 4; count of bases not matched to a gene: 4. The CDR3 runs 14 residues. The CDR3 loop reads CASSLRTGSTEAFF. The CDR3 nucleotides are TGTGCCAGCAGTTTGAGGACAGGGAGCACTGAAGCTTTCTTT.

This clonotype came up a few times. The genes are TRBV5-1 and TRBJ2-1, with D perhaps matching TRBD1 or TRBD2 (5 bases each). Germline V lookup: CDR1 SGHRS, CDR2 YFSETQ. Between the trimmed V and J ends, which lost 4 bases and 7 bases, there was a span of 9 bases. CDR3 length: 12 residues. CDR3 region: CASSGTTNEQFF. The CDR3 bases are TGCGCCAGCAGCGGGACCACTAATGAGCAGTTCTTC.

Only a few counts were recorded for this clonotype. The rearrangement uses TRBV20-1 and TRBJ1-4, with no clear D. V was clipped by 3 bases and J by 5 bases, with 16 bases between them. The CDR3 has 15 amino acids. Germline CDR1 and CDR2: DFQATT and SNEGSKA (reference sequence). This CDR3 reads CSASIWQYPNEKLFF. Here the CDR3 DNA reads TGCAGTGCTAGCATTTGGCAGTACCCAAATGAAAAACTGTTTTTT.

This clonotype appeared many times. This chain connects TRBV24-1 to TRBJ2-5; D remains unclear. V lost 7 bases and J lost 4, with 6 bases in between. There are 11 residues in the CDR3. The germline gives CDR1 KGHDR, CDR2 SFDVKD. DNA for the CDR3: TGTGCCACCAGCGCCGGAGAGACCCAGTACTTC. Its translation: CATSAGETQYF.

The chain employs TRBV4-3 and TRBJ2-1; D not resolved. The CDR3 runs 14 residues. Trimming removed 3 bases at V and 8 bases at J, with 14 bases between. The germline CDR1 and CDR2 sequences are LGHNA and YSLEER. The CDR3 nucleotides read TGCGCCAGCAGCCAGCGCTCCCTAGGCGATGAGCAGTTCTTC. The encoded protein is CASSQRSLGDEQFF.

This clonotype showed up just a few times. The chain combines TRBV20-1 with TRBJ2-1; 9 bases match TRBD1. Trimming removed 3 bases from V and 3 bases from J; junction bases left unmatched: 6. This CDR3 is built from 15 residues. The germline CDR1 and CDR2 sequences are DFQATT and SNEGSKA (reference sequence). The CDR3 region is CSASRQGGSYNEQFF. DNA of the CDR3: TGCAGTGCTAGCCGACAGGGGGGTAGCTACAATGAGCAGTTCTTC.

There are a few counts of this clonotype. This chain uses TRBV6-6 with TRBJ2-3, with 14 bases that match TRBD2. The trim removed 5 bases at V and 3 bases at J, leaving 10 bases unmatched. This CDR3 comprises 18 residues. Germline V lookup: CDR1 MNHNY, CDR2 SVGAGI (reference sequence). CDR3 in DNA: TGTGCCAGCAGTCCACCCCCCGGGACTAGCGGGGGTACAGATACGCAGTATTTT. It is translated as CASSPPPGTSGGTDTQYF.

This clonotype was counted only a few times. The CDR3 reads CASSPQQGPYEQYF. CDR3 DNA: TGTGCCAGCAGCCCTCAACAGGGGCCCTACGAGCAGTACTTC. The genes are TRBV7-9 and TRBJ2-7; 7 nucleotides line up with TRBD1. The V gene's germline CDR1 is SEHNR and CDR2 FQNEAQ (reference sequence). With 5 bases clipped from V and 2 bases from J, the junction kept 6 bases outside the gene matches. The CDR3 covers 14 residues.

J is TRBJ1-4 and V is TRBV10-2; D is ambiguous. The CDR3 has 12 amino acids. The germline V and J ends were trimmed by 2 bases and 13 bases, with 11 bases remaining between them. Germline CDR1 reads WSHSY; CDR2 reads SAAADI. The CDR3 coding sequence is TGCGCCAGCAGTGAGGGGATTGGTGGACTGTTTTTT. Its translation: CASSEGIGGLFF.

The gene calls are TRBV4-1 and TRBJ1-2; 11 nucleotides agree with TRBD1. This CDR3 spans 14 amino acids. The trim removed 6 bases at V and 5 bases at J, leaving 5 bases unmatched. Germline CDR1 MGHRA, CDR2 YSYEKL. CDR3 bases: TGCGCCAGCAGACGTGGACAGGGGGCATATGGCTACACCTTC. It encodes CASRRGQGAYGYTF.

The rearrangement joins TRBV6-5 to TRBJ1-1; D unclear. CDR1 MNHEY and CDR2 SVGAGI come from the germline V gene. Trimming left V 7 bases short and J 0 bases short, with 12 bases between. This CDR3 is built from 14 residues. CDR3 nucleotides: TGTGCCAGCAAACTGGCAGGTATGAACACTGAAGCTTTCTTT. Translation gives CASKLAGMNTEAFF.

The sample holds a few counts of this clonotype. The CDR3 is CASSWGTPGNTEAFF. DNA of the CDR3: TGTGCCAGCAGCTGGGGGACCCCCGGGAACACTGAAGCTTTCTTT. V gene TRBV7-2 combines with J gene TRBJ1-1; TRBD1 might be the D (5 bases). Per germline, CDR1 SGHTA and CDR2 FQGNSA. V gave up 4 bases and J gave up 1 base, with 13 bases separating them. CDR3 length: 15 amino acids.

This clonotype was counted between two and nine times. The chain recombines TRBV2 with TRBJ2-5; D unclear. Germline V CDR1 and CDR2: SNHLY, FYNNEI. The CDR3 spans 11 residues. Trimming cost V 1 base and J 7 bases, with 4 bases left between them. CDR3 residues: CASSEVATQYF. DNA for the CDR3: TGTGCCAGCAGTGAAGTGGCGACCCAGTACTTC.

The chain uses TRBV3-1 and TRBJ2-3, with 10 bases identical to TRBD2. The CDR3 is made up of 17 amino acids. Germline V CDR1 and CDR2: LGHDT, YNNKEL (reference sequence). The V gene end was trimmed by 1 base and the J gene end by 4 bases; junction bases not matched to a gene: 8. The CDR3 sequence: CASSQGASGGVADTQYF. CDR3 nucleotide sequence: TGTGCCAGCAGCCAAGGGGCTAGCGGGGGCGTGGCAGATACGCAGTATTTT.

The rearrangement links TRBV5-6 to TRBJ1-1, with D maybe TRBD1 (5 bases). Trimming shortened V by 0 bases and J by 0 bases, and 9 bases separated the two germline ends. This CDR3 contains 15 residues. CDR1 is SGHDT, CDR2 YYEEEE, per germline. CDR3 loop: CASSLEDRLNTEAFF. CDR3 DNA: TGTGCCAGCAGCTTGGAAGACAGACTGAACACTGAAGCTTTCTTT.

The J gene is TRBJ2-1, the V gene TRBV6-5; 8 bases are shared with TRBD1. Germline V CDR1 and CDR2: MNHEY, SVGAGI. The trim removed 3 bases at V and 4 bases at J, leaving 2 bases unmatched. The CDR3 sequence is 14 residues long. The CDR3 here is CASSYRTGYNEQFF. In DNA, the CDR3 is TGTGCCAGCAGTTATCGGACAGGGTACAATGAGCAGTTCTTC.

The chain carries TRBV7-2 and TRBJ2-2, with TRBD2 matching 12 bases. The germline V gene encodes CDR1 SGHTA and CDR2 FQGNSA. CDR3 length: 15 amino acids. The V gene end was trimmed by 8 bases and the J gene end by 7 bases; junction bases not matched to a gene: 8. Written as DNA, the CDR3 is TGTGCCAGCGGGTTAGGACTAGCGGGGTACGGGGAGCTGTTTTTT. This gives the protein CASGLGLAGYGELFF.

Ten or more counts support this clonotype. As DNA, the CDR3 is TGTGCCAGCAGTTTGGGCCATAGGGGGGTTGGGGAGACCCAGTACTTC. It encodes CASSLGHRGVGETQYF. This sequence joins TRBV28 and TRBJ2-5; D may correspond to TRBD1 or TRBD2 (6 bases each). Germline values: CDR1 MDHEN, CDR2 SYDVKM. The CDR3 consists of 16 residues. V was clipped by 3 bases and J by 5 bases, with 19 bases between them.

This clonotype was counted a few times. J is TRBJ2-5 and V is TRBV7-9; a weak D match, TRBD2 (5 bases). This CDR3 spans 13 amino acids. Germline assignment: CDR1 SEHNR and CDR2 FQNEAQ (reference sequence). V was cut by 3 bases and J by 7 bases, with 12 bases left in between. CDR3 protein: CASSFNLAGTQYF. CDR3 DNA sequence: TGTGCCAGCAGCTTTAACCTAGCTGGGACCCAGTACTTC. Using reference TRBV7-9 and TRBJ2-5 for the parts outside the CDR3, the full variable domain is DTGVSQNPRHKITKRGQNVTFRCDPISEHNRLYWYRQTLGQGPEFLTYFQNEAQLEKSRLLSDRFSAERPKGSFSTLEIQRTEQGDSAMYLCASSFNLAGTQYFGPGTRLLVL.